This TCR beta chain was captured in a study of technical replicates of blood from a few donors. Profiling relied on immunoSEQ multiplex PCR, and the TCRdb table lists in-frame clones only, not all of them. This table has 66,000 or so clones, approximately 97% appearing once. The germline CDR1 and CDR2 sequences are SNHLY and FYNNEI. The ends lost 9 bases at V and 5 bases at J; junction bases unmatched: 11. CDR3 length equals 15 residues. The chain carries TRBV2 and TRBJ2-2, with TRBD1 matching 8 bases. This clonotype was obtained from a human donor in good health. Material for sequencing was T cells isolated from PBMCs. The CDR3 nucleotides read TGTGCCAGATCGGTCGGCAGGGGGCTGACCGGGGAGCTGTTTTTT. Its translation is CARSVGRGLTGELFF.